These 5 T cell receptor beta chains were all obtained from the same sample, sequenced in a study of cytomegalovirus exposure and HLA in healthy donors. Vbeta (60) and Jbeta (13) primers were used in the PCR. Profiled with immunoSEQ multiplex PCR; TCRdb holds only in-frame clones, not every one. This repertoire includes 96,000 or so clones. Sequenced: PBMCs. These receptors originate from a woman aged 25 to 39 in good health and CMV-seronegative.

V usage is TRBV27 and J usage is TRBJ2-1, with 10 bases that match TRBD2. Trimming cost V 5 bases and J 2 bases; bases outside gene matches: 3. The germline V gene encodes CDR1 MNHEY and CDR2 SMNVEV (reference sequence). CDR3 length: 15 residues. The DNA for the CDR3 is TGTGCCAGCAGTCCGAGCGGGGGGGCCTACAATGAGCAGTTCTTC. Encoded protein: CASSPSGGAYNEQFF.

CDR3 DNA: TGTGCCAGCAGCTTGGCTGGGCTTGAAGCTTTCTTT. Translation: CASSLAGLEAFF. V and J are TRBV5-6 and TRBJ1-1; no clear D. Between the trimmed V and J ends, which lost 0 bases and 7 bases, there was a span of 7 bases. There are 12 residues in the CDR3. Germline V lookup: CDR1 SGHDT, CDR2 YYEEEE.

The chain links TRBV4-1 to TRBJ2-5, with TRBD1 as a possible D gene (5 bases). V lost 0 bases and J 5 bases, leaving 13 bases between the germline ends. Germline assignment: CDR1 MGHRA and CDR2 YSYEKL. The CDR3 is made up of 15 amino acids. The CDR3 DNA reads as TGCGCCAGCAGCCAAGAGACAGAAGTACCGGAGACCCAGTACTTC. This encodes CASSQETEVPETQYF.

The chain is built from TRBV5-6 and TRBJ1-5; no firm D call. The V and J ends lost 0 bases and 6 bases respectively, with 4 bases between them. There are 12 residues in the CDR3. The germline V gene encodes CDR1 SGHDT and CDR2 YYEEEE. The chain's CDR3 is CASSLGSQPQHF. CDR3 nucleotide sequence: TGTGCCAGCAGCTTGGGGAGTCAGCCCCAGCATTTT.

The V and J genes are TRBV21-1 and TRBJ1-1. TRBV21-1 is assigned pseudogene status. CDR3 length equals 15 residues. In DNA, the CDR3 is TGTGCCAGCAGCAAGGGGGGTGCGGGGGCAACTGAAGCTTTCTTT. It is translated as CASSKGGAGATEAFF.